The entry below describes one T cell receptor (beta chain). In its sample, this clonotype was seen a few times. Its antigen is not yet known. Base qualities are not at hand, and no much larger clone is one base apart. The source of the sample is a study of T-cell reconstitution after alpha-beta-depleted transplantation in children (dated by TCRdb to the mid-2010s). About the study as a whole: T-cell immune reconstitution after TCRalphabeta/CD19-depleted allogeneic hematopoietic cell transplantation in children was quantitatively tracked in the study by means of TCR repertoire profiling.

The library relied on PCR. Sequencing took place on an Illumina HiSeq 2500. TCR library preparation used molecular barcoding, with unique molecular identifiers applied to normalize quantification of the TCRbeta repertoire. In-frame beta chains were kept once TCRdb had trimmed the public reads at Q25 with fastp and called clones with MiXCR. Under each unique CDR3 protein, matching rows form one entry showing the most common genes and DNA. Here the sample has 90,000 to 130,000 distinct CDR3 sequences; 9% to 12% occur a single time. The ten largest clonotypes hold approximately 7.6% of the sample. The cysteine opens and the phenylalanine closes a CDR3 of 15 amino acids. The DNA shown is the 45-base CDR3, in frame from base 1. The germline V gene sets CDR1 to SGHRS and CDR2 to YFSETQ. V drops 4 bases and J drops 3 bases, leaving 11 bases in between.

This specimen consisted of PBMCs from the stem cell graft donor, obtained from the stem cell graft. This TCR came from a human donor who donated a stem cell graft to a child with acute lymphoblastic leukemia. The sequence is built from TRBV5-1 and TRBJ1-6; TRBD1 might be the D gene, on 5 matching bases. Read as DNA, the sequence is TGCGCCAGCAGCCCCGGACAAGTCTATAATTCACCCCTCCACTTT. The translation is CASSPGQVYNSPLHF.